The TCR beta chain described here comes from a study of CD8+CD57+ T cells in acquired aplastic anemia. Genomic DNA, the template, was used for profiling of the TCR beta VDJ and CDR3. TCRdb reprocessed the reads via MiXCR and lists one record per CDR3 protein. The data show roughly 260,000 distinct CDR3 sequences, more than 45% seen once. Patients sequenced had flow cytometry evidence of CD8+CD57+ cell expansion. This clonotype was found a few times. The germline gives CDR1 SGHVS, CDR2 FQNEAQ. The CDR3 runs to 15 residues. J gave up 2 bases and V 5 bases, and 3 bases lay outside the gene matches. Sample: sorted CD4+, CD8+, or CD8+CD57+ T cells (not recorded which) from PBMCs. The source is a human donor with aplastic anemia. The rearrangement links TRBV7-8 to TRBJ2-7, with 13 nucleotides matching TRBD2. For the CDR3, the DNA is TGTGCCAGCAGCGTGGGACTAGCGGGAACCTACGAGCAGTACTTC. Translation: CASSVGLAGTYEQYF.